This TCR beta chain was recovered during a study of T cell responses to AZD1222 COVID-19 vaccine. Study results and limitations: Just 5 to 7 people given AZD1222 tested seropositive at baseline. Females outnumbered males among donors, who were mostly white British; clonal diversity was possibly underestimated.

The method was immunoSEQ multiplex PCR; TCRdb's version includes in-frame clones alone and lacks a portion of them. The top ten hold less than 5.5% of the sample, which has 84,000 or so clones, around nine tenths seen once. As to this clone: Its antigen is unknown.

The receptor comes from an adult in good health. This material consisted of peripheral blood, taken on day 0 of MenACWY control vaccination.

CDR3 DNA: TGCGCCAGCAGCTTGGGGGGCAGTTTTCTCCGGACGCACTACGAGCAGTACTTC. This encodes CASSLGGSFLRTHYEQYF. The gene calls are TRBV5-1 and TRBJ2-7, with D tentatively TRBD1 (5 bases). This CDR3 has 18 residues. The V end lost 0 bases, the J end lost 3 bases, and 22 bases lay between the germline ends. Per germline, CDR1 SGHRS and CDR2 YFSETQ.